This T cell receptor (beta chain) was recorded in a study of cytomegalovirus exposure and HLA in healthy donors. Looking at the study overall: Early released data comprised 80 million or so unique TCRs from HLA-typed donors.

Study conclusions and caveats: A further, later analysis showed that HLA-associated TCR beta chains (compared with equally common others) were more clonally expanded. In an earlier analysis, about 87% or about 30%: the productive usage of most TCR beta V segments.

Primers for the PCR totalled 60 Vbeta and 13 Jbeta. Per the study methods: A later analysis counted 65 million to 80 million unique TCR beta chains, some 12 million shared. Data came from immunoSEQ multiplex PCR; TCRdb stores just in-frame clones and leaves some out. That table is the source of V, J and clone size, and D and trimming were worked out from the DNA. The sample lists over 150,000 clones, roughly 80% occurring once. Trimming cost V 5 bases and J 0 bases, with 8 bases left between them. CDR1 and CDR2 (germline): SGHAT, FQNNGV. The CDR3 has 13 amino acids. This clone was picked up one time. Its antigen remains unidentified.

The sequence came from a male donor in good health and CMV-seronegative. The chain employs TRBV11-2 and TRBJ2-7; D not resolved. Sequencing used PBMCs. CDR3 sequence reads: CASSVDISYEQYF. The CDR3 region has the DNA TGTGCCAGCAGCGTTGACATCTCCTACGAGCAGTACTTC.